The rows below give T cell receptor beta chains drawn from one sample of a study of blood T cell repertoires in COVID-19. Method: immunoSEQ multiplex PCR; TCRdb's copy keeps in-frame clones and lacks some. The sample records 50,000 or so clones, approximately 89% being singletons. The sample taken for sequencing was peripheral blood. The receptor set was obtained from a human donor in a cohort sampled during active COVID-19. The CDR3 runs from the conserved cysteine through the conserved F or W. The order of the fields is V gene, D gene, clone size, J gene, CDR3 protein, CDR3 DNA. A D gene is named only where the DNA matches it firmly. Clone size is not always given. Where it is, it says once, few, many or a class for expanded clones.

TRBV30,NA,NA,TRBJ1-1,CAWRADRNTEAFF,TGTGCCTGGAGGGCGGACAGGAACACTGAAGCTTTCTTT
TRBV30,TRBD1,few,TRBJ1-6,CAWNPFSTGVYSPLHF,TGTGCCTGGAACCCATTCTCGACAGGGGTTTATTCACCCCTCCACTTT
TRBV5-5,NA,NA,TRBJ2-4,CASSLAWGQDIQYF,TGTGCCAGCAGCCTTGCGTGGGGGCAGGACATTCAGTACTTC
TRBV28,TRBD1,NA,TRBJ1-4,CASRFTGQGPEKLFF,TGTGCCAGCAGATTTACCGGACAGGGCCCCGAAAAACTGTTTTTT
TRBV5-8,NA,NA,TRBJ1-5,CASSFLDQPQHF,TGTGCCAGCAGCTTCCTTGATCAGCCCCAGCATTTT
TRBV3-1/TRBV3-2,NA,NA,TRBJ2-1,CASSQRGRANEQFF,TGTGCCAGCAGCCAAAGGGGCAGGGCCAATGAGCAGTTCTTC
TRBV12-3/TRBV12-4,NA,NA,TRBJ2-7,CASSSYRYEQYF,TGTGCCAGCAGTTCCTACAGATACGAGCAGTACTTC
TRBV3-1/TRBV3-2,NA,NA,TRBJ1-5,CASSQDGTRNQPQHF,TGTGCCAGCAGCCAAGACGGGACACGAAATCAGCCCCAGCATTTT
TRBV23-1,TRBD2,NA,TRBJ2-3,CASSQGFLAGWADTQYF,TGCGCCAGCAGTCAAGGTTTCCTAGCGGGATGGGCAGATACGCAGTATTTT
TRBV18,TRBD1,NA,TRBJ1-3,CASSDRAGNTIYF,TGTGCCAGCTCCGACAGGGCTGGAAACACCATATATTTT
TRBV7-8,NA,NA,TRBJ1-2,CASSLSTEVYGYTF,TGTGCCAGCAGCTTGAGTACAGAAGTCTATGGCTACACCTTC
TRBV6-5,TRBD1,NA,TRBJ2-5,CASSYGQGGETQYF,TGTGCCAGCAGTTACGGACAGGGCGGGGAGACCCAGTACTTC
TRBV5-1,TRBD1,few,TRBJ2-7,CASSLGQDFNEQYF,TGCGCCAGCAGCCTGGGACAGGACTTTAACGAGCAGTACTTC
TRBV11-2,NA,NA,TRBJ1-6,CASSSTYNSPLHF,TGTGCCAGCAGCTCCACCTATAATTCACCCCTCCACTTT
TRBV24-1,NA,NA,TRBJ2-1,CATSDDSHPSNEQFF,TGTGCCACCAGTGATGACTCCCACCCCTCCAATGAGCAGTTCTTC
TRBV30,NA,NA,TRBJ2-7,CAWRRGREQHF,TGTGCCTGGAGACGAGGGAGAGAGCAGCACTTC
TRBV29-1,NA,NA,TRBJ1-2,CSVELEGGYTF,TGCAGCGTTGAGTTAGAGGGAGGCTACACCTTC
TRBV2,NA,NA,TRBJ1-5,CASSIRGRIDQPQHF,TGTGCCAGCAGCATCAGGGGAAGAATCGATCAGCCCCAGCATTTT
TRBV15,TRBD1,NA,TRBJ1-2,CATSRSRDSYGYTF,TGTGCCACCAGCAGAAGTCGGGACAGCTATGGCTACACCTTC
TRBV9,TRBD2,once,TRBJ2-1,CASSGVPPLAGYNEQFF,TGTGCCAGCAGCGGAGTCCCCCCGCTAGCGGGGTACAATGAGCAGTTCTTC
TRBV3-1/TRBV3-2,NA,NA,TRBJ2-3,CASSLGGGTDTQYF,TGTGCCAGCAGCCTCGGCGGGGGCACAGATACGCAGTATTTT
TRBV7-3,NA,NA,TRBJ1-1,CASSRQENTEAFF,TGTGCCAGCAGCCGACAGGAGAACACTGAAGCTTTCTTT
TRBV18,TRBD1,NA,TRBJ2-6,CASSPQGAVASGANVLTF,TGTGCCAGCTCACCTCAGGGGGCGGTCGCGTCTGGGGCCAACGTCCTGACTTTC
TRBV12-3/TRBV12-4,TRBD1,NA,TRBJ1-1,CASVDRGRTEAFF,TGTGCCAGCGTTGACAGGGGAAGGACTGAAGCTTTCTTT
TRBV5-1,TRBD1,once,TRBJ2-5,CASSLGQGILIQETQYF,TGCGCCAGCAGCCTTGGACAGGGGATACTCATCCAAGAGACCCAGTACTTC
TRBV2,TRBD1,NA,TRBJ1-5,CASRSGGGGNQPQHF,TGTGCCAGCAGATCAGGGGGCGGTGGCAATCAGCCCCAGCATTTT
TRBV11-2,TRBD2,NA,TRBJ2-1,CASSLLAGGGEQFF,TGTGCCAGCAGCTTACTAGCGGGAGGAGGTGAGCAGTTCTTC
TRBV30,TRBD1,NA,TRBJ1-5,CALAPGQGYQPQHF,TGTGCCTTGGCCCCGGGACAGGGCTATCAGCCCCAGCATTTT
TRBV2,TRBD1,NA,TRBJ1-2,CASRGTGTNYGYTF,TGTGCCAGCAGGGGGACAGGGACTAACTATGGCTACACCTTC
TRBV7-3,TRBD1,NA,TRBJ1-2,CASSFDRGHGYTF,TGTGCCAGCAGCTTTGACAGGGGGCATGGCTACACCTTC
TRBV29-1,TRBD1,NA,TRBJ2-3,CSEVSDRGTDTQYF,TGCAGCGAAGTATCTGACAGGGGGACAGATACGCAGTATTTT
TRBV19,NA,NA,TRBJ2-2,CASSMATANTGELFF,TGTGCCAGTAGTATGGCGACAGCGAACACCGGGGAGCTGTTTTTT
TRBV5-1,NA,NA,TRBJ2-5,CASRLHGTPRMETQYF,TGCGCCAGCCGCTTACATGGGACTCCACGGATGGAGACCCAGTACTTC
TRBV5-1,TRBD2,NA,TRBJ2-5,CASSPRPLLAGAQETQYF,TGCGCCAGCAGCCCCCGGCCCCTACTAGCGGGAGCCCAAGAGACCCAGTACTTC
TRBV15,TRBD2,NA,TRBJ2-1,CATSRGGLAGYNEQFF,TGTGCCACCAGCAGGGGGGGGCTAGCGGGGTACAATGAGCAGTTCTTC
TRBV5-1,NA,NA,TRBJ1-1,CASSYDRGGRAEAFF,TGCGCCAGCAGCTATGACCGCGGGGGCCGAGCTGAAGCTTTCTTT
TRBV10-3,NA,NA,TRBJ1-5,CAIRSGSNQPQHF,TGTGCCATCCGTTCAGGGAGCAATCAGCCCCAGCATTTT
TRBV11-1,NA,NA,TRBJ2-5,CASSLEPSGIQETQYF,TGTGCCAGCAGCTTAGAGCCATCGGGAATCCAAGAGACCCAGTACTTC
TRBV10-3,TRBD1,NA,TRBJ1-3,CAISAPGQASGNTIYF,TGTGCCATCAGTGCCCCGGGACAGGCCTCTGGAAACACCATATATTTT
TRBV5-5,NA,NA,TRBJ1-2,CASTYGAGINYGYTF,TGTGCCAGCACCTATGGGGCAGGGATAAACTATGGCTACACCTTC
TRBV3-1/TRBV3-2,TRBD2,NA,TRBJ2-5,CASSLRERAQYF,TGTGCCAGCAGCCTGCGGGAGAGGGCCCAGTACTTC
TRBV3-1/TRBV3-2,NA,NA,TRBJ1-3,CASSQLLGAPGNTIYF,TGTGCCAGCAGCCAACTCTTGGGGGCTCCCGGAAACACCATATATTTT
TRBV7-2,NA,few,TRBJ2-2,CASSKQGAGGELFF,TGTGCCAGCAGCAAACAGGGCGCTGGCGGGGAGCTGTTTTTT
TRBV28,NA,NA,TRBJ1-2,CASSLGQHYGYTF,TGTGCCAGCAGTTTAGGACAGCACTATGGCTACACCTTC
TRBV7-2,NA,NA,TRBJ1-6,CASRKGGLANSPLHF,TGTGCCAGCCGGAAAGGTGGGCTAGCTAATTCACCCCTCCACTTT
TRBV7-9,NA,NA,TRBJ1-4,CASSLLGGQWDEKLFF,TGTGCCAGCAGCTTACTCGGAGGACAGTGGGATGAAAAACTGTTTTTT
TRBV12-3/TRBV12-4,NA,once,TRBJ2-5,CASSWGPETQYF,TGTGCCAGCAGCTGGGGGCCAGAGACCCAGTACTTC
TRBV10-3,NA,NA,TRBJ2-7,CAISEGATYEQYF,TGTGCCATCAGTGAGGGGGCTACCTACGAGCAGTACTTC
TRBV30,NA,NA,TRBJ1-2,CAWYRQSDGYTF,TGTGCCTGGTACAGACAGAGCGATGGCTACACCTTC
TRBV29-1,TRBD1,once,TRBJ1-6,CSVILQGANSPLHF,TGCAGCGTTATCCTCCAGGGGGCGAATTCACCCCTCCACTTT
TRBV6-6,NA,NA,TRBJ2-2,CAVEQGNTGELFF,TGTGCCGTAGAACAGGGAAACACCGGGGAGCTGTTTTTT
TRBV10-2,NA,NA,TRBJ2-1,CASSESVGEHEQFF,TGCGCCAGCAGTGAGTCGGTCGGGGAACATGAGCAGTTCTTC
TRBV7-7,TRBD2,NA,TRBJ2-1,CASSLLAGGPDEQFF,TGTGCTAGCAGCCTTCTAGCGGGGGGGCCCGATGAGCAGTTCTTC
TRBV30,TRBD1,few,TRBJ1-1,CAWASVPGGSEAFF,TGTGCCTGGGCCTCCGTGCCAGGGGGATCCGAAGCTTTCTTT
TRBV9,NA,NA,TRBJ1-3,CASRGSGNTIYF,TGTGCCAGCCGGGGCTCTGGAAACACCATATATTTT
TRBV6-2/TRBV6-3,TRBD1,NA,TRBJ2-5,CASSYHTGALKETQYF,TGTGCCAGCAGTTACCACACAGGGGCCCTCAAAGAGACCCAGTACTTC
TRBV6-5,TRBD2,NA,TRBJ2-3,CASSPSGVGTDTQYF,TGTGCCAGCAGTCCCAGCGGGGTGGGGACAGATACGCAGTATTTT
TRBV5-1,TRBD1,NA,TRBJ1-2,CASRRDSVDYGYTF,TGCGCCAGCAGAAGGGACAGCGTCGACTATGGCTACACCTTC
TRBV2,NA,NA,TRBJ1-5,CASSEATGRGEPQHF,TGTGCCAGCAGTGAAGCAACAGGGAGAGGTGAGCCCCAGCATTTT